This T cell receptor (beta chain) was sequenced during a study of Graves' ophthalmopathy and Graves' hyperthyroidism. The study's findings and limits: Most thyroid clonotypes expanded beyond 0.001 frequency were also found in blood.

This CDR3 comprises 17 residues. The germline gives CDR1 MNHNS, CDR2 SASEGT. V lost 4 bases and J lost 1; bases outside the gene matches: 4. This clonotype appeared many times. Its antigen is as yet unknown. RNA transcripts were the template, and TCR beta CDR3 regions were amplified from them. First-round RT-PCR with HTBI primers preceded a second-round multiplex PCR. One entry per CDR3 protein, called by TCRdb with MiXCR from the multiplex PCR reads. Here the sample spans fewer than 400,000 distinct CDR3 sequences, approximately 16% being singletons. Ophthalmopathy cases showed moderate-to-severe activity, scoring CAS ≥3 and NOSPECS ≥4, with duration under 3 months. PBMCs had their origin in fresh peripheral blood (around 10 ml).

V gene TRBV6-1 combines with J gene TRBJ2-3, with 14 nucleotides matching TRBD2. The sequence was collected from a woman aged 18 to 35 with Graves' ophthalmopathy. The source material was peripheral blood. The CDR3 sequence: CASSGTSGGPRTDTQYF. DNA for the CDR3: TGTGCCAGCAGTGGGACTAGCGGGGGGCCTCGCACAGATACGCAGTATTTT.